This T cell receptor (beta chain) was captured by sequencing in a study of T cells after yellow fever vaccination. The overall study: Fractions of low cell number were prepared using SMART-Seq v4 Ultra Low Input.

The TCR cDNA carried a universal primer site and UMIs from 5'RACE template switching. TCRdb used MiXCR to reprocess the 5' RACE reads, holding one entry per CDR3 protein. The sample carries a few hundred thousand distinct CDR3 sequences, 6.8% recorded once. Notes on this clonotype: Its target is unknown.

Germline CDR1 ENHRY, CDR2 SYGVKD. V was trimmed by 4 bases and J by 7 bases, leaving 11 bases between them. The CDR3 covers 13 residues. General study results and limits: A weaker secondary response peaked on day 5, the primary on day 15. Subsequent booster samples again held most clones from primary vaccination (96% CD4, over 80% CD8).

V and J are TRBV10-3 and TRBJ2-1; D uncertain. The sequence was collected from a man aged 18-30 years who received the YFV17D yellow fever vaccine. The sequencing here drew on PBMCs, taken about 49 days after the first yellow fever vaccination. The chain's CDR3 is CAISVTTLNEQFF. The DNA for the CDR3 is TGTGCCATCAGTGTCACCACCTTGAATGAGCAGTTCTTC.